A selection of T cell receptor beta chains follows, all from one sample in a study of blood T cells in healthy people across ages. TCRdb processed the 5' RACE reads anew with MiXCR; each CDR3 protein has one entry. Among around 500,000 distinct CDR3 sequences listed, roughly 48% were seen once. Sequenced material: blood. The receptors were gathered from a man aged 80 or over in good health. The CDR3 runs from the conserved cysteine through the conserved F or W. D genes are given only for firm matches. Rows may omit the clone size; those that give it use once, few, many or a size class.

TRBJ1-4	16	TRBV11-2	NA	NA	TGTGCCAGCAGCTTAAGGAGCGTCGCAACTAATGAAAAACTGTTTTTT	CASSLRSVATNEKLFF
TRBJ2-3	16	TRBV7-2	TRBD2	many	TGTGCCAGCAGCCTTACTAGCGGGGGGGCCCGGGATACGCAGTATTTT	CASSLTSGGARDTQYF
TRBJ1-4	16	TRBV4-3	NA	NA	TGCGCCAGCAGCCAAGATGTGGGGGGACCTAATGAAAAACTGTTTTTT	CASSQDVGGPNEKLFF
TRBJ2-1	14	TRBV20-1	NA	NA	TGCAGTGCTAGAGATCTGGTAGGCCACCATGAGCAGTTCTTC	CSARDLVGHHEQFF
TRBJ2-7	14	TRBV7-9	NA	NA	TGTGCCAGCAGCCGCTCAGAGGGGAACTACGAGCAGTACTTC	CASSRSEGNYEQYF
TRBJ2-1	16	TRBV5-1	NA	NA	TGCGCCAGCAGCTTGGTCTTTGCTAGCAGGTACAATGAGCAGTTCTTC	CASSLVFASRYNEQFF
TRBJ2-4	14	TRBV9	NA	NA	TGTGCCAGCAGCGCGGGACAAGCCAAAAACATTCAGTACTTC	CASSAGQAKNIQYF
TRBJ2-3	17	TRBV7-2	TRBD1	NA	TGTGCCAGCAGCTCAGGTGTATCCGGGACAGGGAATGGGGCGCAGTATTTT	CASSSGVSGTGNGAQYF
TRBJ2-5	14	TRBV11-2	NA	many	TGTGCCACCACCCGCTTGGAGGTCGAAGAGACCCAGTACTTC	CATTRLEVEETQYF
TRBJ2-7	15	TRBV7-8	NA	few	TGTGCCAGCAGCTTAGGAACGCAGCGACACTACGAGCAGTACTTC	CASSLGTQRHYEQYF
TRBJ1-4	15	TRBV4-2	NA	NA	TGTGCCAGCAGCCAAGTCGGGGAGAGGGATGAAAAACTGTTTTTT	CASSQVGERDEKLFF
TRBJ1-5	15	TRBV7-9	NA	NA	TGTGCCAGCAGCTTAGCTAGGGACGGCAATCATCCCCAGCATTTT	CASSLARDGNHPQHF
TRBJ2-6	17	TRBV15	NA	NA	TGTGCCACCAGCAGAGACGAGGGTACAGCTGGGGCCAACGTCCTGTCTTTC	CATSRDEGTAGANVLSF
TRBJ1-1	13	TRBV5-1	NA	NA	TGCGCCAGCAGCTTGGCAGGGTTGACTGAAGCTTTCTTT	CASSLAGLTEAFF
TRBJ2-7	16	TRBV20-1	TRBD2	once	TGCAGTGCTCGAGCGGGAACCTCAATGAGATCCCACGAGCAGTACTTC	CSARAGTSMRSHEQYF
TRBJ1-4	15	TRBV29-1	NA	few	TGCAGCGTTGAAGATCTGAGACAGACTAATGAAAAACTGTTTTTT	CSVEDLRQTNEKLFF
TRBJ2-7	14	TRBV29-1	TRBD1	few	TGCAGCGTCGCCCGGGGGACAGGGGTTGTAGAGCAGTACTTC	CSVARGTGVVEQYF
TRBJ2-1	16	TRBV28	NA	NA	TGTGCCAGCAGTTTATTTTCCAGCGGGACAGACAATGAGCAGTTCTTC	CASSLFSSGTDNEQFF
TRBJ2-1	16	TRBV7-2	TRBD2	NA	TGTGCCAGCAGCTTAAGCGCAGCTAGCGGGTTCAATGAGCAGTTCTTC	CASSLSAASGFNEQFF
TRBJ2-7	15	TRBV2	TRBD2	NA	TGTGCCAGCACGCAAGCGGGGGGCTTGTACAATGAGCAGTACTTC	CASTQAGGLYNEQYF
TRBJ2-7	14	TRBV20-1	TRBD2	NA	TGCAGTGCTAGAGATTCGCGGGGGGGCTACGAGCAGTACTTC	CSARDSRGGYEQYF
TRBJ1-2	15	TRBV7-2	NA	NA	TGTGCCAGCAGCCCCGTTCCCAGGCGTAACTATGGCTACACCTTC	CASSPVPRRNYGYTF
TRBJ2-3	18	TRBV7-2	TRBD2	NA	TGTGCCAGCAGCTTAGATCGAAGACTAGCGGCTAGCACAGATACGCAGTATTTT	CASSLDRRLAASTDTQYF
TRBJ2-7	11	TRBV20-1	NA	few	TGCAGTGGCTGGCGGGGCGGCGAGCAGTACTTC	CSGWRGGEQYF
TRBJ2-1	15	TRBV6-6	TRBD2	many	TGTGCCAGCAGTTACGCGGGGGGACTCTACAATGAGCAGTTCTTC	CASSYAGGLYNEQFF
TRBJ2-7	13	TRBV24-1	NA	NA	TGTGCCACCAGTGACAGTCAAAGCTACGAGCAGTACTTC	CATSDSQSYEQYF
TRBJ2-7	13	TRBV7-8	TRBD1	NA	TGTGCCAGCAGCTCACAGGGGTGGAGCGAGCAGTACTTC	CASSSQGWSEQYF
TRBJ2-7	11	TRBV7-9	NA	many	TGTGCCAGCAGCGCTACCTACGAGCAGTACTTC	CASSATYEQYF
TRBJ1-1	11	TRBV7-9	TRBD1	NA	TGTGCCACCACGGTCGGACAGGAGGCTTTCTTT	CATTVGQEAFF
TRBJ2-3	18	TRBV10-3	TRBD2	NA	TGTGCCATCAGTGAGTCGGCGCTAGCGGGTGCTAGCACAGATACGCAGTATTTT	CAISESALAGASTDTQYF
TRBJ1-2	13	TRBV7-9	NA	once	TGTGCCAGCAGCCCGGACCAGGGCTACGGCTACACCTTC	CASSPDQGYGYTF
TRBJ2-7	13	TRBV29-1	NA	few	TGCAGCGTCAGCCGGGGCATAACGGACGAGCAGTACTTC	CSVSRGITDEQYF
TRBJ2-5	13	TRBV29-1	TRBD2	NA	TGCAGAGCGGGGGAGGGCAGTCAAGAGACCCAGTACTTC	CRAGEGSQETQYF
TRBJ2-1	17	TRBV4-3	TRBD2	few	TGCGCCAGCAGCCAAGAAGGAAGCGGGAGTACGCACAATGAGCAGTTCTTC	CASSQEGSGSTHNEQFF
TRBJ1-3	14	TRBV25-1	NA	NA	TGTGCCAGCAGTGAACCAGCCTCTGGAAACACCATATATTTT	CASSEPASGNTIYF
TRBJ2-5	16	TRBV6-5	NA	many	TGTGCCAGCAGTTACTCGGGGGGACATATCCAAGAGACCCAGTACTTC	CASSYSGGHIQETQYF
TRBJ2-3	15	TRBV24-1	NA	NA	TGTGCCACCAGTGCGCAGGGATCTAGCACAGATACGCAGTATTTT	CATSAQGSSTDTQYF
TRBJ2-3	15	TRBV15	NA	NA	TGTGCCACCAGCAGAGATCGCGGTAGCGGAGATACGCAGTATTTT	CATSRDRGSGDTQYF
TRBJ2-4	14	TRBV20-1	NA	few	TGCAGTGCTAGTACCAGTCGGGGGAAAAACATTCAGTACTTC	CSASTSRGKNIQYF